Following are 29 T cell receptor beta chains from one sample sequenced in a study of cytomegalovirus exposure and HLA in healthy donors. This PCR relied on a set of 60 Vbeta primers and 13 Jbeta primers. Assay: immunoSEQ multiplex PCR; the TCRdb copy retains only in-frame clones and omits some. The sample contains around 150,000 clones, around 78% of which appear only once. Material: PBMCs. The origin of the receptors is a man aged 35-49 years in good health and CMV-seronegative.

This clone has only a few counts. The V gene is TRBV19, the J gene TRBJ2-6; no definite D call. CDR3 size: 14 residues. V lost 5 bases, J lost 0 bases, and 5 bases lay in between. CDR1 and CDR2 (germline): LNHDA, SQIVND (reference sequence). CDR3 coding DNA: TGTGCCAGTAGTCTGTTCTCTGGGGCCAACGTCCTGACTTTC. As protein: CASSLFSGANVLTF.

This chain joins TRBV27 and TRBJ1-2; TRBD1 aligns across 8 bases. Germline V gene lookup returns CDR1 MNHEY and CDR2 SMNVEV (reference sequence). After removal of 5 bases from V and 8 bases from J, the junction contained 4 bases not matched to a gene. The CDR3 has 12 amino acids. The CDR3 sequence: CASSQGQGGYTF. The CDR3 nucleotides read TGTGCCAGCAGTCAAGGACAGGGAGGCTACACCTTC.

The chain uses TRBV19 and TRBJ2-7, with 9 bases lining up with TRBD1. The germline V gene encodes CDR1 LNHDA and CDR2 SQIVND (reference sequence). With 6 bases clipped from V and 1 base from J, the junction kept 4 bases outside the gene matches. CDR3 length: 14 amino acids. CDR3 region: CASRPGQGSYEQYF. The CDR3 DNA sequence: TGTGCCAGTAGGCCGGGACAGGGTTCCTACGAGCAGTACTTC.

The chain combines TRBV27 with TRBJ2-7; 9 bases map to TRBD1. In germline, CDR1 is MNHEY, CDR2 SMNVEV (reference sequence). The J segment lost 7 bases and the V segment lost 6 bases, leaving 4 bases of the junction unmatched. This CDR3 is 12 amino acids long. CDR3 nucleotide sequence: TGTGCCAGCAGACAGGGGGCTAGGGAGCAGTACTTC. Protein: CASRQGAREQYF.

This clone came up a few times. The J gene is TRBJ2-7, the V gene TRBV27, with 7 nucleotides matching TRBD2. Germline-derived CDR1 and CDR2 are MNHEY and SMNVEV (reference sequence). V trimming: 2 bases; J trimming: 3 bases; junction bases outside the gene matches: 7. The length of the CDR3 is 15 residues. In DNA, the CDR3 is TGTGCCAGCAGTTTAACGGCTAGCGGCTACTACGAGCAGTACTTC. It translates to CASSLTASGYYEQYF.

The chain links TRBV18 to TRBJ2-5; 10 bases fit TRBD2. This CDR3 contains 15 residues. V dropped 3 bases and J dropped 4; count of bases not matched to a gene: 5. Germline V gives CDR1 KGHSH, CDR2 LQKENI. The CDR3 region has the DNA TGTGCCAGCTCACCTCCGACTAGCGGGTTAGAGACCCAGTACTTC. Translated: CASSPPTSGLETQYF.

This clone came up once. The CDR3 DNA follows: TGTGCCAGCAGCTTAGATAAAAGAACTAGAACCTACGAGCAGTACTTC. This gives the protein CASSLDKRTRTYEQYF. The chain is built from TRBV11-2 and TRBJ2-7, with D perhaps matching TRBD2 (5 bases). Germline CDR1 reads SGHAT; CDR2 reads FQNNGV. The CDR3 sequence is 16 residues long. V lost 0 bases and J lost 2, with 14 bases in between. The complete variable domain, with remaining parts taken from reference TRBV11-2 and TRBJ2-7, reads EAGVAQSPRYKIIEKRQSVAFWCNPISGHATLYWYQQILGQGPKLLIQFQNNGVVDDSQLPKDRFSAERLKGVDSTLKIQPAKLEDSAVYLCASSLDKRTRTYEQYFGPGTRLTVT.

This clone has more than one count but fewer than ten. V is TRBV21-1 and J is TRBJ2-7; TRBD2, as called in the table, went unchecked against the DNA. TRBV21-1 is a pseudogene segment. The CDR3 runs 20 residues. This CDR3 reads CARKPGKRPQPDPGSAEQYF. The CDR3 coding sequence is TGTGCCAGGAAGCCCGGGAAAAGACCCCAGCCAGATCCCGGGTCCGCCGAGCAGTACTTC.

The V and J genes are TRBV12-5 and TRBJ1-5, with D maybe TRBD1 (6 bases). Deletions cut 8 bases from V and 8 bases from J, with 22 bases between. This CDR3 is built from 15 residues. Germline lookup yields CDR1 LGHNT and CDR2 FRNRAP. The CDR3 loop reads CASSVQGSGSKPQHF. The CDR3, as DNA: TGTGCTAGTTCCGTACAGGGATCAGGGAGTAAGCCCCAGCATTTT. The whole variable domain, remainder taken from reference TRBV12-5 and TRBJ1-5, is DARVTQTPRHKVTEMGQEVTMRCQPILGHNTVFWYRQTMMQGLELLAYFRNRAPLDDSGMPKDRFSAEMPDATLATLKIQPSEPRDSAVYFCASSVQGSGSKPQHFGDGTRLSIL.

V usage is TRBV7-2 and J usage is TRBJ2-2; D call uncertain. With 6 bases removed from V and 4 bases from J, the gap between germline ends came to 9 bases. This CDR3 has 13 residues. Germline lookup yields CDR1 SGHTA and CDR2 FQGNSA. The CDR3 DNA follows: TGTGCCAGCAGGCCCATACTCACCGGGGAGCTGTTTTTT. Translating gives CASRPILTGELFF.

The J gene is TRBJ1-1, the V gene TRBV5-1; D remains ambiguous. Germline V gives CDR1 SGHRS, CDR2 YFSETQ. The CDR3 covers 12 residues. Trimming took off 4 bases at V and 7 bases at J, with 11 bases between the two ends. CDR3 DNA: TGCGCCAGCAGCGAGGGTGAGGTTGAAGCTTTCTTT. Protein product: CASSEGEVEAFF.

The chain uses TRBV13 and TRBJ2-7; D uncertain. Germline V lookup: CDR1 PRHDT, CDR2 FYEKMQ (reference sequence). The V end lost 4 bases, the J end lost 3 bases, and 13 bases lay between the germline ends. This CDR3 has 14 residues. CDR3 DNA: TGTGCCAGCAGCTCGGAGATTCCGATCTACGAGCAGTACTTC. Translated: CASSSEIPIYEQYF.

The chain combines TRBV9 with TRBJ1-3; D is uncertain. Trimming stripped 7 bases from V and 0 bases from J, with 8 bases between. The germline V gene has CDR1 SGDLS and CDR2 YYNGEE. The CDR3 spans 13 residues. The CDR3 DNA is TGTGCCAGCGGGCAGTCCTCTGGAAACACCATATATTTT. Residues: CASGQSSGNTIYF.

The chain uses TRBV4-3 and TRBJ2-2; possibly TRBD2 for D (5 bases). CDR3 length: 14 residues. Trimming removed 6 bases from V and 0 bases from J, with 8 bases in between. Germline CDR1 is LGHNA and CDR2 is YSLEER. CDR3 protein: CASRGGSNTGELFF. The CDR3 DNA reads TGCGCCAGCAGGGGCGGGTCGAACACCGGGGAGCTGTTTTTT.

The sample holds a few counts of this clone. V usage is TRBV18 and J usage is TRBJ1-2; perhaps TRBD1 as D (5 bases). This CDR3 comprises 12 residues. The ends were cut back, 4 bases at V and 4 bases at J, with 7 bases in the middle. Germline values: CDR1 KGHSH, CDR2 LQKENI. CDR3 in amino acids: CASSQDSYGYTF. The DNA for the CDR3 is TGTGCCAGCTCACAAGACAGCTATGGCTACACCTTC.

This clone was picked up a small number of times. V usage is TRBV5-1 and J usage is TRBJ1-6, with 8 positions matching TRBD1. The CDR3 sequence is 15 residues long. With 3 bases clipped from V and 4 bases from J, the junction kept 3 bases outside the gene matches. Germline V gene lookup returns CDR1 SGHRS and CDR2 YFSETQ. The CDR3 loop is CASSWGTGYNSPLHF. The CDR3 DNA reads TGCGCCAGCAGCTGGGGGACAGGTTATAATTCACCCCTCCACTTT. Filled out from reference TRBV5-1 and TRBJ1-6, the complete variable domain reads KAGVTQTPRYLIKTRGQQVTLSCSPISGHRSVSWYQQTPGQGLQFLFEYFSETQRNKGNFPGRFSGRQFSNSRSEMNVSTLELGDSALYLCASSWGTGYNSPLHFGNGTRLTVT.

The chain employs TRBV5-1 and TRBJ2-3, with 9 positions matching TRBD1. The CDR3 runs 15 residues. After removal of 4 bases from V and 2 bases from J, the junction contained 5 bases not matched to a gene. Germline V lookup: CDR1 SGHRS, CDR2 YFSETQ. The DNA for the CDR3 is TGCGCCAGCAGCCAGGGGACAGGGAACACAGATACGCAGTATTTT. Translation gives CASSQGTGNTDTQYF.

V gene TRBV6-1 combines with J gene TRBJ2-5; tentatively, D is TRBD2 (6 bases). This CDR3 is built from 15 residues. Deletions cut 3 bases from V and 5 bases from J, with 16 bases between. The germline V gene encodes CDR1 MNHNS and CDR2 SASEGT. CDR3 bases: TGTGCCAGCAGTGAGCCGGGACTGCCCCAGGAGACCCAGTACTTC. It codes for CASSEPGLPQETQYF.

The chain joins TRBV4-3 to TRBJ2-1; TRBD2 is a possible D gene (6 bases). Per germline, CDR1 LGHNA and CDR2 YSLEER. V lost 0 bases and J 0 bases, leaving 6 bases between the germline ends. The CDR3 length is 15 residues. DNA of the CDR3: TGCGCCAGCAGCCAAGACGGGAGCTCCTACAATGAGCAGTTCTTC. This gives the protein CASSQDGSSYNEQFF.

This chain uses TRBV27 with TRBJ2-7; D remains ambiguous. Trimming pared 4 bases from V and 1 base from J, leaving 14 bases between. The CDR3 runs 15 residues. The germline CDR1 and CDR2 sequences are MNHEY and SMNVEV (reference sequence). The CDR3 DNA is TGTGCCAGCAGTTATGCAGGCCCTCCATCCTACGAGCAGTACTTC. Its protein is CASSYAGPPSYEQYF.

In this sample, this clone turned up a few times. Within the sample, other DNA sequences also encode this same CDR3. V is TRBV9 and J is TRBJ2-1, with TRBD2 matching 7 bases. J gave up 1 base and V 0 bases, and 7 bases lay outside the gene matches. The CDR3 has 17 residues. Germline values: CDR1 SGDLS, CDR2 YYNGEE. CDR3 nucleotide sequence: TGTGCCAGCAGCGTAGTAGGGGCTAGCGGTTCCTACAATGAGCAGTTCTTC. This gives the protein CASSVVGASGSYNEQFF.

The rearrangement links TRBV4-3 to TRBJ2-2; 8 positions agree with TRBD1. Germline assignment: CDR1 LGHNA and CDR2 YSLEER. The CDR3 is made up of 16 amino acids. J lost 5 bases, V lost 0 bases, and 5 bases had no gene match. The CDR3: CASSQDARQGTGELFF. The CDR3 coding sequence is TGCGCCAGCAGCCAAGACGCAAGACAGGGGACCGGGGAGCTGTTTTTT.

The chain links TRBV9 to TRBJ2-2, with 9 bases fitting TRBD1. Germline loops: CDR1 SGDLS, CDR2 YYNGEE. The CDR3 has 17 residues. The V and J ends lost 0 bases and 6 bases, in that order; junction bases with no gene match: 9. CDR3 nucleotides: TGTGCCAGCAGCGTAGGACAGGGGGTCTTTCAAGCCGGGGAGCTGTTTTTT. It encodes CASSVGQGVFQAGELFF.

This rearrangement joins TRBV6-4 to TRBJ1-1; D is unclear. Germline V gene sequence: CDR1 MRHNA, CDR2 SNTAGT. The CDR3 is 13 residues long. V dropped 6 bases and J dropped 1 base, with 9 bases sitting between them. The CDR3 spells CASRDGPNTEAFF. The CDR3 DNA follows: TGTGCCAGCAGGGACGGGCCGAACACTGAAGCTTTCTTT.

The rearrangement joins TRBV5-4 to TRBJ2-3; 12 bases are a match to TRBD2. V gave up 1 base and J gave up 5 bases; unmatched junction bases: 2. This CDR3 region has 15 residues. CDR1 and CDR2 (germline): SGHNT, YYREEE (reference sequence). CDR3 loop: CASSLRLAGEDTQYF. The DNA of the CDR3 is TGTGCCAGCAGCTTGAGACTAGCGGGGGAAGATACGCAGTATTTT.

The chain combines TRBV2 with TRBJ1-5; D is uncertain. V lost 5 bases to trimming and J lost 5 bases, with 7 bases between them. The CDR3 loop spans 12 amino acids. Germline V CDR1 and CDR2: SNHLY, FYNNEI. This CDR3 reads CASSLHYQPQHF. In nucleotides, the CDR3 is TGTGCCAGCAGTTTACATTATCAGCCCCAGCATTTT.

The chain couples TRBV18 to TRBJ2-5; 14 bases agree with TRBD2. The V segment lost 4 bases and the J segment 5 bases; nucleotides outside the gene matches: 6. Per the germline V gene, CDR1 is KGHSH and CDR2 is LQKENI. There are 16 residues in the CDR3. CDR3: CASSQGTSGGLETQYF. For the CDR3, the DNA is TGTGCCAGCTCACAAGGGACTAGCGGGGGTCTGGAGACCCAGTACTTC.

This clone was found a few times. The gene calls are TRBV18 and TRBJ1-5; 10 bases are a match to TRBD1. This CDR3 comprises 14 residues. With 1 base clipped from V and 11 bases from J, the junction kept 5 bases outside the gene matches. Germline CDR1 is KGHSH and CDR2 is LQKENI. CDR3 coding DNA: TGTGCCAGCTCACCACAAGGGACAGGGGTGACCCAGCATTTT. It encodes CASSPQGTGVTQHF. The complete variable domain, with remaining parts taken from reference TRBV18 and TRBJ1-5, reads NAGVMQNPRHLVRRRGQEARLRCSPMKGHSHVYWYRQLPEEGLKFMVYLQKENIIDESGMPKERFSAEFPKEGPSILRIQQVVRGDSAAYFCASSPQGTGVTQHFGDGTRLSIL.

The chain couples TRBV5-6 to TRBJ2-1; TRBD2 matches at 7 bases. Germline-derived CDR1 and CDR2 are SGHDT and YYEEEE. The CDR3 consists of 15 residues. The V and J ends lost 3 bases and 12 bases, in that order; junction bases with no gene match: 15. The CDR3 DNA sequence: TGTGCCAGCAGCTCCCCGACTAGCAGCACAATGAGGCAGTTCTTC. Translation gives CASSSPTSSTMRQFF.